This T cell receptor (beta chain) derives from a study of T-cell memory formation after mild COVID-19. Using constant-segment primers, 5'RACE produced TCR alpha and TCR beta cDNA libraries carrying sample barcodes and UMIs. TCRdb ran MiXCR on the 5' RACE reads and lists one entry per CDR3 protein. The sample includes 400,000 to 500,000 distinct CDR3 sequences, over 15% of them seen just once. The receptor's source is an adult woman who had mild COVID-19 (a few samples of this study predate the infection). Cell type and time point are not known. The sample consisted of PBMCs or a T cell subset sorted from them (not recorded which).

The CDR3 protein is CAWANLAGGTDTQYF. The CDR3 nucleotides are TGTGCCTGGGCTAATCTAGCGGGAGGGACAGATACGCAGTATTTT. This chain links TRBV30 with TRBJ2-3; TRBD2 agrees at 12 bases. CDR1 GTSNPN and CDR2 SVGIG come from the germline V gene (reference sequence). Losses at the gene ends were 5 bases for V and 3 bases for J; bases not matched to a gene: 6. The CDR3 spans 15 residues. The whole variable domain, remainder taken from reference TRBV30 and TRBJ2-3, is SQTIHQWPATLVQPVGSPLSLECTVEGTSNPNLYWYRQAAGRGLQLLFYSVGIGQISSEVPQNLSASRPQDRQFILSSKKLLLSDSGFYLCAWANLAGGTDTQYFGPGTRLTVL.